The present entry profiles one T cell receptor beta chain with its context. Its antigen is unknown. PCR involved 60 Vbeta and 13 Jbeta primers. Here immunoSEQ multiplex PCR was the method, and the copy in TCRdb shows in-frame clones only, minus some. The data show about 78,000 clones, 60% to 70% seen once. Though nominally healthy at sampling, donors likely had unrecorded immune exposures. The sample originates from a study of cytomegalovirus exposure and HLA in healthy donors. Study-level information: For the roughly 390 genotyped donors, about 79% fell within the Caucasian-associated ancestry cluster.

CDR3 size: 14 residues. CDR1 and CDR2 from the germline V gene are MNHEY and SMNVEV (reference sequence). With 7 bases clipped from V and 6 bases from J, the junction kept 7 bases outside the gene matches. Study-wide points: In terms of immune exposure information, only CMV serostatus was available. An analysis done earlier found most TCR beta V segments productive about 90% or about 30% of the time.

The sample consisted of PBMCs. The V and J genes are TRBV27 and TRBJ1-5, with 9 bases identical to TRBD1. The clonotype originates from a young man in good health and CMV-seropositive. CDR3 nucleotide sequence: TGTGCCAGCACTCAGACAGGGGGGGTTCAGCCCCAGCATTTT. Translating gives CASTQTGGVQPQHF.